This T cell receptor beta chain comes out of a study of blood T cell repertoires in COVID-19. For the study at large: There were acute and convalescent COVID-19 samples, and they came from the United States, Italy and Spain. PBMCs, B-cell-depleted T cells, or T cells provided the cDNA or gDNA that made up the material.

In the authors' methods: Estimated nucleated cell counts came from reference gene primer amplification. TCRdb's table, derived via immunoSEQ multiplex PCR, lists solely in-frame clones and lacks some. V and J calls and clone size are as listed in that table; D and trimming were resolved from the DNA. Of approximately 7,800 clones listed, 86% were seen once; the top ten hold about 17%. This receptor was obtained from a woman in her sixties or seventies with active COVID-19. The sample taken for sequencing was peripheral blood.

The CDR3 reads CASSRPGWGGYEQYF. In nucleotides, the CDR3 is TGTGCCAGCAGTAGACCAGGATGGGGCGGCTACGAGCAGTACTTC. This chain connects TRBV6-4 to TRBJ2-7; TRBD1 might be the D (5 bases). V lost 5 bases and J lost 3, with 17 bases in between. This CDR3 has 15 residues. Germline CDR1 MRHNA, CDR2 SNTAGT.